This T cell receptor (beta chain) was obtained from a study of shared clonotypes between healthy human individuals. About the research overall: With ages of 18 to 49, the donors were two women and a few men.

Overall study results and limits: Sampling involved blood alone; tissue repertoires likely differ. Non-shared clonotypes were found to have lower generation probabilities than the clonotypes that were shared by all four of the sorted-subset donors.

Sequencing was performed with immunoSEQ multiplex PCR; in TCRdb, only in-frame clones are kept and a portion is missing. This sample carries 1,400,000 or so clones, less than 99% of them seen once, and the ten largest clones take 0.36%. The V end lost 2 bases, the J end lost 0 bases, and 18 bases lay between the germline ends. CDR1 is SGHRS, CDR2 YFSETQ, per germline. The CDR3 is 18 amino acids. Regarding this clone: Its target is unknown.

This clonotype was obtained from a man aged 25-45 years in good health. The sample consisted of naive CD4+ T cells sorted from blood. Subset specified: CD45RA+ positively selected. The chain couples TRBV5-1 to TRBJ2-1, with D perhaps TRBD1 or TRBD2 (6 bases each). The CDR3 region has the DNA TGCGCCAGCAGCTTAAACCCAGGAGGGGGGAGCTCCTACAATGAGCAGTTCTTC. Residues: CASSLNPGGGSSYNEQFF. Looking up the rest from reference TRBV5-1 and TRBJ2-1 gives the full variable domain: KAGVTQTPRYLIKTRGQQVTLSCSPISGHRSVSWYQQTPGQGLQFLFEYFSETQRNKGNFPGRFSGRQFSNSRSEMNVSTLELGDSALYLCASSLNPGGGSSYNEQFFGPGTRLTVL.